Following are 15 T cell receptor beta chains from one sample sequenced in a study of PD-L1 blockade in urothelial cancer. The repertoire was sequenced with immunoSEQ multiplex PCR; TCRdb's copy has only in-frame clones and lacks some. The sample contains about 24,000 clones, almost 85% of which appear only once. The sample was PBMCs, taken around atezolizumab (anti-PD-L1) treatment. The source is a man aged 65 to 79 with urothelial cancer.

The chain is built from TRBV27 and TRBJ1-2; a possible D gene is TRBD1 (6 bases). The CDR3 is 15 residues long. Germline V gene data show CDR1 as MNHEY and CDR2 as SMNVEV (reference sequence). Trimming took off 2 bases at V and 4 bases at J, with 14 bases between the two ends. The DNA of the CDR3 is TGTGCCAGCAGTTTAAAGGGACACGGACCCTATGGCTACACCTTC. This codes for CASSLKGHGPYGYTF.

The CDR3 DNA follows: TGTGCCAGCAGTGAATCGGGGGAAGGAACTGAAGCTTTCTTT. Translated: CASSESGEGTEAFF. The J gene is TRBJ1-1, the V gene TRBV25-1; a weak D match, TRBD1 (5 bases). The CDR3 sequence is 14 residues long. Between the trimmed V and J ends, which lost 1 base and 5 bases, there was a span of 11 bases. Germline loops: CDR1 MGHDK, CDR2 SYGVNS. Full variable domain (missing parts from reference TRBV25-1 and TRBJ1-1): EADIYQTPRYLVIGTGKKITLECSQTMGHDKMYWYQQDPGMELHLIHYSYGVNSTEKGDLSSESTVSRIRTEHFPLTLESARPSHTSQYLCASSESGEGTEAFFGQGTRLTVV.

The V and J genes are TRBV15 and TRBJ1-5; tentatively, D is TRBD1 (6 bases). Germline values: CDR1 LNHNV, CDR2 YYDKDF (reference sequence). This CDR3 has 16 amino acids. V was cut by 1 base and J by 4 bases, with 14 bases left in between. CDR3 amino acids: CATSRGFGRGNQPQHF. The CDR3 coding sequence is TGTGCCACCAGCAGAGGTTTCGGCAGGGGTAATCAGCCCCAGCATTTT.

The CDR3 bases are TGTGCCAGCAGCTTAGCCGCCGGGGGGACCTACAATGAGCAGTTCTTC. This gives the protein CASSLAAGGTYNEQFF. The rearrangement joins TRBV7-9 to TRBJ2-1; TRBD2 matches at 7 bases. Germline CDR1 is SEHNR and CDR2 is FQNEAQ (reference sequence). V lost 0 bases, J lost 2 bases, and 4 bases stayed unmatched. The CDR3 length is 16 residues.

J is TRBJ2-7 and V is TRBV28, with D possibly TRBD1 on 5 matching bases. Germline V gene data show CDR1 as MDHEN and CDR2 as SYDVKM. The CDR3 consists of 14 residues. Trimming took 6 bases from V and 3 from J, leaving 15 bases between them. The CDR3 nucleotides are TGTGCCAGCAGCACAGCCGGACACAACTACGAGCAGTACTTC. Protein product: CASSTAGHNYEQYF.

The chain recombines TRBV9 with TRBJ2-1; 7 nucleotides match TRBD1. This CDR3 is built from 16 residues. The J segment lost 3 bases and the V segment lost 3 bases, leaving 9 bases of the junction unmatched. CDR1 and CDR2 from the germline V gene are SGDLS and YYNGEE. The CDR3 spells CASSARDSFLYNEQFF. CDR3 DNA sequence: TGTGCCAGCAGCGCGAGGGACAGCTTCCTCTACAATGAGCAGTTCTTC.

The genes are TRBV5-1 and TRBJ2-7; no clear D. Trimming shortened V by 3 bases and J by 6 bases, and 13 bases separated the two germline ends. Germline V gene sequence: CDR1 SGHRS, CDR2 YFSETQ. The CDR3 totals 13 residues. CDR3 loop: CASSSGVVPEQYF. CDR3 in DNA: TGCGCCAGCAGCTCCGGAGTCGTACCCGAGCAGTACTTC.

The rearrangement links TRBV11-2 to TRBJ2-5, with 8 bases matching TRBD2. The trim removed 0 bases at V and 3 bases at J, leaving 12 bases unmatched. The germline V gene has CDR1 SGHAT and CDR2 FQNNGV. The length of the CDR3 is 18 residues. The CDR3 spells CASSLDSSGPGEEETQYF. CDR3 nucleotide sequence: TGTGCCAGCAGCTTAGATTCTAGCGGGCCAGGGGAGGAAGAGACCCAGTACTTC.

The genes are TRBV11-3 and TRBJ2-1, with 9 bases aligning to TRBD2. Germline V gene lookup returns CDR1 SGHNT and CDR2 YENEEA. The CDR3 contains 15 residues. V dropped 1 base and J dropped 4; count of bases not matched to a gene: 2. The CDR3 DNA follows: TGTGCCAGCAGCTTAGCGGCGGGAGGGTACAATGAGCAGTTCTTC. This sequence encodes CASSLAAGGYNEQFF.

The chain is built from TRBV6-5 and TRBJ2-1, with 7 bases identical to TRBD1. The germline gives CDR1 MNHEY, CDR2 SVGAGI. The length of the CDR3 is 15 residues. The junction had 7 bases not matched to a gene; V was cut back by 5 bases and J by 3 bases. CDR3 sequence (DNA): TGTGCCAGCAGTCTCCAGACAGGGAACTACAATGAGCAGTTCTTC. Translation: CASSLQTGNYNEQFF.

The chain is built from TRBV5-1 and TRBJ2-5; TRBD1 matches at 8 bases. Unmatched junction bases numbered 13, after V lost 4 bases and J lost 8 bases. This CDR3 is built from 15 residues. In germline, CDR1 is SGHRS, CDR2 YFSETQ. The CDR3 sequence: CASSLDRVRFLTQYF. DNA for the CDR3: TGCGCCAGCAGCCTGGACAGGGTCCGGTTTTTAACCCAGTACTTC.

The chain is built from TRBV18 and TRBJ2-7; 8 positions match TRBD1. The CDR3 loop spans 14 amino acids. Germline assignment: CDR1 KGHSH and CDR2 LQKENI. With V trimmed by 3 bases and J by 5 bases, 6 bases remained unmatched. The CDR3 reads CASSPRQGTHEQYF. For the CDR3, the DNA is TGTGCCAGCTCACCTCGACAGGGGACGCACGAGCAGTACTTC.

The rearrangement joins TRBV7-8 to TRBJ2-3; D possibly corresponds to TRBD2 (5 bases). Trimming removed 3 bases at V and 4 bases at J, with 11 bases between. Germline V gene sequence: CDR1 SGHVS, CDR2 FQNEAQ. The CDR3 sequence is 14 residues long. CDR3 in DNA: TGTGCCAGCAGCTTGAAGAGGGTATCAGATACGCAGTATTTT. It yields the protein CASSLKRVSDTQYF.

This chain joins TRBV7-9 and TRBJ2-6, with 11 bases lining up with TRBD1. Trimming at V came to 4 bases and at J to 2 bases, leaving 4 bases not matched to a gene. Germline V gene lookup returns CDR1 SEHNR and CDR2 FQNEAQ (reference sequence). CDR3 length equals 17 residues. CDR3 nucleotides: TGTGCCAGCAGCTCCCCGGACAGGGGGCCTGGGGCCAACGTCCTGACTTTC. Translation: CASSSPDRGPGANVLTF.

The V gene is TRBV6-4, the J gene TRBJ2-5; D is unclear. The CDR3 is 14 amino acids. Trimming pared 2 bases from V and 1 base from J, leaving 8 bases between. Germline V CDR1 and CDR2: MRHNA, SNTAGT. In nucleotides, the CDR3 is TGTGCCAGCAGTGACCTTGCGATCCAAGAGACCCAGTACTTC. It yields the protein CASSDLAIQETQYF.